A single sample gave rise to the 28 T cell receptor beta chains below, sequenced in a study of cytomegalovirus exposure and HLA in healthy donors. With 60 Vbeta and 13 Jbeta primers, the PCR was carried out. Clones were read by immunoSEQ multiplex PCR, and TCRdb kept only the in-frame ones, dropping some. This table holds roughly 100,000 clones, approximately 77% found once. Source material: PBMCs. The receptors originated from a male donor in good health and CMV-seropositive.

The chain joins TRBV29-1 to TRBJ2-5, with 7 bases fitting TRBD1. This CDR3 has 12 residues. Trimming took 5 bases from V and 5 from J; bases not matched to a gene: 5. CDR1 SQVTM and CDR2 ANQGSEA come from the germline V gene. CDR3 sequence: CSVHRGGETQYF. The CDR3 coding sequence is TGCAGCGTTCACAGGGGTGGGGAGACCCAGTACTTC.

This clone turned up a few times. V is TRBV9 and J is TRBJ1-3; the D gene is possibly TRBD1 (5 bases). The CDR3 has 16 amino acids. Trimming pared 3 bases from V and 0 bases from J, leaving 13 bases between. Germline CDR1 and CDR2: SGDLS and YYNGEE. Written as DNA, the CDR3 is TGTGCCAGCAGCGGGGGACTCCTGAGCTCTGGAAACACCATATATTTT. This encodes CASSGGLLSSGNTIYF.

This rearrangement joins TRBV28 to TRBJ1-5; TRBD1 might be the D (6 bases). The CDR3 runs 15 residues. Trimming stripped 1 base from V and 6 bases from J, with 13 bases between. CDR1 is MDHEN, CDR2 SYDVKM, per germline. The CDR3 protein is CASSLFAGEGQPQHF. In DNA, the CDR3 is TGTGCCAGCAGTTTATTTGCAGGGGAAGGTCAGCCCCAGCATTTT.

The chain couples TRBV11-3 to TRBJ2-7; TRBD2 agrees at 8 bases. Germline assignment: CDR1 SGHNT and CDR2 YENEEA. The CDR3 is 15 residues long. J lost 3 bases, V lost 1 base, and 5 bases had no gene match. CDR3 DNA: TGTGCCAGCAGCTTAGTGGCGGGAGGAAGCTACGAGCAGTACTTC. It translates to CASSLVAGGSYEQYF.

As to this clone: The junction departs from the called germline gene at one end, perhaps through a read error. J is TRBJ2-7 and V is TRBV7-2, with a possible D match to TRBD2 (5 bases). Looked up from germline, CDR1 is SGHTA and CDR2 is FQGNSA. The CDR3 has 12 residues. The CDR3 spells CASSLAPNEQYF. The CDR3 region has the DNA TGTGCCAGCAGCCTAGCTCCCAACGAGCAGTACTTC.

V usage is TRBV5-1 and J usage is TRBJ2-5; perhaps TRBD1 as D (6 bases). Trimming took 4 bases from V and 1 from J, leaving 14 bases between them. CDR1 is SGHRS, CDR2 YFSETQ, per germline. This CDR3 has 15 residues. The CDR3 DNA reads TGCGCCAGCAGCCCTGGGGGCAACTTCCAAGAGACCCAGTACTTC. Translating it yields CASSPGGNFQETQYF.

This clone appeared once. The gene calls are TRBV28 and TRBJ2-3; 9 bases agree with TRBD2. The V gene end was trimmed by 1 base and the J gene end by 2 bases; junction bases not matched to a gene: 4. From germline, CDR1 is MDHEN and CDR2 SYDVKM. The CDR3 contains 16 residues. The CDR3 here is CASSLYSGSPTDTQYF. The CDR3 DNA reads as TGTGCCAGCAGTTTATATAGCGGGAGCCCCACAGATACGCAGTATTTT. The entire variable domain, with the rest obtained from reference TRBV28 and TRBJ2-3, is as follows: DVKVTQSSRYLVKRTGEKVFLECVQDMDHENMFWYRQDPGLGLRLIYFSYDVKMKEKGDIPEGYSVSREKKERFSLILESASTNQTSMYLCASSLYSGSPTDTQYFGPGTRLTVL.

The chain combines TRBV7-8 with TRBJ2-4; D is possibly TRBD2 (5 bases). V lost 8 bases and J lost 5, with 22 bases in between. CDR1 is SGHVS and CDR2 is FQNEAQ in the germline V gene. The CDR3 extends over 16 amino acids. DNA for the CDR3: TGTGCCAGCTCCCCAGCCCGCGGGTGGGCAGAAAACATTCAGTACTTC. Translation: CASSPARGWAENIQYF.

The CDR3 loop reads CASSLAVTSNQPQHF. The CDR3 bases are TGTGCCAGCAGCTTAGCCGTCACCAGCAATCAGCCCCAGCATTTT. The chain couples TRBV5-5 to TRBJ1-5; D gene uncertain. V lost 2 bases and J lost 1, with 10 bases in between. This CDR3 contains 15 residues. Germline V CDR1 and CDR2: SGHKS, YYEKEE (reference sequence).

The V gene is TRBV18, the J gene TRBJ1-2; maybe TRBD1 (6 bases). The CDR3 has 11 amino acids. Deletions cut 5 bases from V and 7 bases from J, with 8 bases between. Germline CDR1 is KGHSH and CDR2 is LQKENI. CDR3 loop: CASSTGPGYTF. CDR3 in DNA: TGTGCCAGCTCAACAGGGCCTGGCTACACCTTC.

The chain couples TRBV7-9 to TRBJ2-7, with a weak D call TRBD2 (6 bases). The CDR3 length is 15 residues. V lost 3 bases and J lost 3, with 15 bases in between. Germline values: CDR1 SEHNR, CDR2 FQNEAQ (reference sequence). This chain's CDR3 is CASSFPLASNYEQYF. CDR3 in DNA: TGTGCCAGCAGCTTTCCTCTAGCGTCTAACTACGAGCAGTACTTC.

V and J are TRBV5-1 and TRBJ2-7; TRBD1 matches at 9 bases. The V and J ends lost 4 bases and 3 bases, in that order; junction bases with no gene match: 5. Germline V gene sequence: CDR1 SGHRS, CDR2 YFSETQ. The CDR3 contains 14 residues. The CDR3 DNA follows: TGCGCCAGCAGCACCGGGACAGGGATCTACGAGCAGTACTTC. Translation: CASSTGTGIYEQYF.

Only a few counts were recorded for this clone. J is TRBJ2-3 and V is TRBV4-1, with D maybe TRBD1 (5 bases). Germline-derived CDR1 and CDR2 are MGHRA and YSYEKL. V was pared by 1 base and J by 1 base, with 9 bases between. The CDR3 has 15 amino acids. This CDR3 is CASSQVQGRTDTQYF. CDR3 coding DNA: TGCGCCAGCAGCCAAGTGCAGGGTCGCACAGATACGCAGTATTTT.

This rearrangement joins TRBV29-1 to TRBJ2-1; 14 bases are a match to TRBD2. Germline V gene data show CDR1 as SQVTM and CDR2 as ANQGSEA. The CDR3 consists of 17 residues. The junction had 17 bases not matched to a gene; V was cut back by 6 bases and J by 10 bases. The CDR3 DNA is TGCAGCGTCGAGAACCCCCGGACTAGCGGGAGGCCGAGAGAGCAGTTCTTC. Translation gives CSVENPRTSGRPREQFF.

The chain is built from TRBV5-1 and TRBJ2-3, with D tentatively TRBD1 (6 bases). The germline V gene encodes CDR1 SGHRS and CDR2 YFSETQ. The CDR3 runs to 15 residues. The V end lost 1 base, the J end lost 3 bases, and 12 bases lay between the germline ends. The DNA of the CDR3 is TGCGCCAGCAGCTTGTTCGGACAGCTAACAGATACGCAGTATTTT. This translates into CASSLFGQLTDTQYF.

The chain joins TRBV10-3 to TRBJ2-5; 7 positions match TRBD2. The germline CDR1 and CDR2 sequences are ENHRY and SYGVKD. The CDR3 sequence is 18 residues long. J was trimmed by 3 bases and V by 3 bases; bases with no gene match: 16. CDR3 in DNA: TGTGCCATCAGTGACGACCCCTCCTGGACTAGTACTAAAGAGACCCAGTACTTC. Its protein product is CAISDDPSWTSTKETQYF.

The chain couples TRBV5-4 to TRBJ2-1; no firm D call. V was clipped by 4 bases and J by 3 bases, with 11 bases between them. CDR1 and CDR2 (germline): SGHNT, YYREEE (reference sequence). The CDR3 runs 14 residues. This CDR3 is CASSLPYGYNEQFF. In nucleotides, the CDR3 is TGTGCCAGCAGCCTCCCCTATGGCTACAATGAGCAGTTCTTC.

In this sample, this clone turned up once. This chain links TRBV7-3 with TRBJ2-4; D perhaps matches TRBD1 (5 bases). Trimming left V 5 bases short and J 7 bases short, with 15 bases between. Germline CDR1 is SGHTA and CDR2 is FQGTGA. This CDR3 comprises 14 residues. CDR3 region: CASSQNYTGNIQYF. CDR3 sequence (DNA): TGTGCCAGCAGCCAGAACTATACAGGTAACATTCAGTACTTC.

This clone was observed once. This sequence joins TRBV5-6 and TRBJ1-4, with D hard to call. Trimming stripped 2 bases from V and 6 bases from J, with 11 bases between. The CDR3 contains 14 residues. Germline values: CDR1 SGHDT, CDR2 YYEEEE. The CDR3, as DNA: TGTGCCAGCAGCTTACGGGGAGTGTATGAAAAACTGTTTTTT. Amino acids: CASSLRGVYEKLFF.

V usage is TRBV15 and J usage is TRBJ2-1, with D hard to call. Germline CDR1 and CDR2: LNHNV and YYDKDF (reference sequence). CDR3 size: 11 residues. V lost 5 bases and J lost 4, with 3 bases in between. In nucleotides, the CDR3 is TGTGCCACCAGCCGTTACAATGAGCAGTTCTTC. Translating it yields CATSRYNEQFF.

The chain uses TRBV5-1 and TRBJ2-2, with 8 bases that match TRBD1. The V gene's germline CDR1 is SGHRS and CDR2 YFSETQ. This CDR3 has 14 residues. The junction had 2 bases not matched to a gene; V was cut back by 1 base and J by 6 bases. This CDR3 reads CASSLRQGSGELFF. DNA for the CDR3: TGCGCCAGCAGCTTGAGACAGGGGTCCGGGGAGCTGTTTTTT. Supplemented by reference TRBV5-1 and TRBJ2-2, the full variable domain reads KAGVTQTPRYLIKTRGQQVTLSCSPISGHRSVSWYQQTPGQGLQFLFEYFSETQRNKGNFPGRFSGRQFSNSRSEMNVSTLELGDSALYLCASSLRQGSGELFFGEGSRLTVL.

Written as DNA, the CDR3 is TGTGCCTTAGCCCCGGCTAGCGGGAGGGGGGAGCAGTTCTTC. Protein: CALAPASGRGEQFF. The chain has TRBV11-2 and TRBJ2-1, with 12 bases matching TRBD2. Losses at the gene ends were 11 bases for V and 10 bases for J; bases not matched to a gene: 12. The V gene's germline CDR1 is SGHAT and CDR2 FQNNGV. CDR3 size: 14 residues.

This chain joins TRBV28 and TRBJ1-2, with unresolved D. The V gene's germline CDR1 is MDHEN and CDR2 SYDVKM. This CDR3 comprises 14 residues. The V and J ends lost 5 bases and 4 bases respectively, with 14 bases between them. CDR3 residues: CASSVDSRGYGYTF. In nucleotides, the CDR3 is TGTGCCAGCAGTGTGGATTCCCGGGGCTATGGCTACACCTTC.

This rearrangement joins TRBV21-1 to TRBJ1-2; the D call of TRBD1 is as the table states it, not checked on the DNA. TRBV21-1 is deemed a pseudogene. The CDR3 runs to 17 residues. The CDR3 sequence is CASSKVIDRRFNYGYTF. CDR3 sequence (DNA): TGTGCCAGCAGCAAAGTAATTGACAGGCGTTTTAACTATGGCTACACCTTC.

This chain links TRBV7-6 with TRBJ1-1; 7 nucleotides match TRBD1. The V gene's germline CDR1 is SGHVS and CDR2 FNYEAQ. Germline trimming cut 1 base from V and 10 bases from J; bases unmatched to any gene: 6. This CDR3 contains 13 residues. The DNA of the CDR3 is TGTGCCAGCAGCTTAGGCCTGGGACAGATAGCTTTCTTT. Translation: CASSLGLGQIAFF.

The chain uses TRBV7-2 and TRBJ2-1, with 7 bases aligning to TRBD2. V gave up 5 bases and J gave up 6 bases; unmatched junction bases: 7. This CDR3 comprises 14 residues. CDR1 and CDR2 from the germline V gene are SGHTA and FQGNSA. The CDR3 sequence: CASSRGGTTNEQFF. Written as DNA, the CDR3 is TGTGCCAGCAGCCGTGGGGGGACTACCAATGAGCAGTTCTTC.

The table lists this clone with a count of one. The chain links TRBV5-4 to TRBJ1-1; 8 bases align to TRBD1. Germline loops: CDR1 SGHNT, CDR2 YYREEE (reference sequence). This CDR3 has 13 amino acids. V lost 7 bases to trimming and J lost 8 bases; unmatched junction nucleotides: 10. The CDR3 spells CASGSRTGREAFF. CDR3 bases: TGTGCCAGCGGCAGCCGGACAGGGCGGGAAGCTTTCTTT.

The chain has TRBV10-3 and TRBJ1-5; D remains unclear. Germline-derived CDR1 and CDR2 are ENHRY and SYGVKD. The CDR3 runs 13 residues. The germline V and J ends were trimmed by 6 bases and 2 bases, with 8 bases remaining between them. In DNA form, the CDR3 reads TGTGCCATCAGCCCGGAGGGCAATCAGCCCCAGCATTTT. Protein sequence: CAISPEGNQPQHF.